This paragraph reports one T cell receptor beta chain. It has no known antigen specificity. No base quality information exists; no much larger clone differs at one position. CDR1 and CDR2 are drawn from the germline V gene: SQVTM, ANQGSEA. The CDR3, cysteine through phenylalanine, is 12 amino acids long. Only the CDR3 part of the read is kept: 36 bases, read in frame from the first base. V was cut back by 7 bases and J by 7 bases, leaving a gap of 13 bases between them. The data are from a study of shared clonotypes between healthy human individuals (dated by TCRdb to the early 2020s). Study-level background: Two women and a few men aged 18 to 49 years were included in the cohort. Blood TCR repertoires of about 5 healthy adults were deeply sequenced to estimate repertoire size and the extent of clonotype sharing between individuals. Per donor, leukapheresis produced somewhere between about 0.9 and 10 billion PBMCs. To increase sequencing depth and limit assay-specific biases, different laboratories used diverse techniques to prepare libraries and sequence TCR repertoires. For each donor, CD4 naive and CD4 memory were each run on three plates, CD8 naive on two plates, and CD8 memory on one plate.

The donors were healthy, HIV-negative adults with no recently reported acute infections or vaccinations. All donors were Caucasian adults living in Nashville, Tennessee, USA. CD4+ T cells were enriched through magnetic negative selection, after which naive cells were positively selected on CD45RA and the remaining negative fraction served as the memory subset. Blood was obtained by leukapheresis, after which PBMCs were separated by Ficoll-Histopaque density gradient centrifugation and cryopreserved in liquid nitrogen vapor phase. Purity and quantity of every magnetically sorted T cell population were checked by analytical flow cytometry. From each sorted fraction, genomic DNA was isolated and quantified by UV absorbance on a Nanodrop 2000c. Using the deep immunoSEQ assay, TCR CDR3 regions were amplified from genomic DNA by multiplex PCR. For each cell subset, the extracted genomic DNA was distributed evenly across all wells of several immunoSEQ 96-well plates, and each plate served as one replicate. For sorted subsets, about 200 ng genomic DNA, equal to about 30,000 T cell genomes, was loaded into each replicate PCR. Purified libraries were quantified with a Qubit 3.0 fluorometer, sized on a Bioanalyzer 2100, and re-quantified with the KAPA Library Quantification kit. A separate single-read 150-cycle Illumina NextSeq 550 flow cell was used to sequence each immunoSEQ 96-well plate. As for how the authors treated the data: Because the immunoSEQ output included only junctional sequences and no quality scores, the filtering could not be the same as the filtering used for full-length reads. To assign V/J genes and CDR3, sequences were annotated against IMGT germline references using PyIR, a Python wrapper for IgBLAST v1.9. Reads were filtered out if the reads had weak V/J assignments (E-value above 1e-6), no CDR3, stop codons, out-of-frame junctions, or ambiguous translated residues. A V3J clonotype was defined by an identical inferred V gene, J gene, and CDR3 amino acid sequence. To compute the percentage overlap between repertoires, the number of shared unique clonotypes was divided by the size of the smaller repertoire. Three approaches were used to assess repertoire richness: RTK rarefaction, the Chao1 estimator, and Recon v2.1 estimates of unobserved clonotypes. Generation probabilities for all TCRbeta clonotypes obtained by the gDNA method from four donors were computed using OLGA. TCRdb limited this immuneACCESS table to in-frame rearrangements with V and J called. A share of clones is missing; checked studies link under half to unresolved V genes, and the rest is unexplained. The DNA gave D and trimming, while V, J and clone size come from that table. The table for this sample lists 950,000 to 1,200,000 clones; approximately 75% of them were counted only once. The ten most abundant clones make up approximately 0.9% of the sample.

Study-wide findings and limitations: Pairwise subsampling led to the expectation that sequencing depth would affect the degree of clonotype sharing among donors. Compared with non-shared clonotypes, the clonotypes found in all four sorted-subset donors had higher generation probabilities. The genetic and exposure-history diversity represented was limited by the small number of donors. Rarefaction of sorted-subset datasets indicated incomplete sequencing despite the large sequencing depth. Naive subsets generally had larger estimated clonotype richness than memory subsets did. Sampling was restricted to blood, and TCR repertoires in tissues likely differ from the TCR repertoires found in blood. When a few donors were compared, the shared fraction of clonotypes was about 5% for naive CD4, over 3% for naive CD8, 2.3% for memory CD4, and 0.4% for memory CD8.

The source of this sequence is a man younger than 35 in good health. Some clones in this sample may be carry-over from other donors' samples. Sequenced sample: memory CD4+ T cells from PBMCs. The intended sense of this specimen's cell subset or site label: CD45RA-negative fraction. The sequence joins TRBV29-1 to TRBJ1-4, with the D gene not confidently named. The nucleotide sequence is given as TGCAGCGCTGGACGCCGGGGTGAAAAACTGTTTTTT. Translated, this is CSAGRRGEKLFF.